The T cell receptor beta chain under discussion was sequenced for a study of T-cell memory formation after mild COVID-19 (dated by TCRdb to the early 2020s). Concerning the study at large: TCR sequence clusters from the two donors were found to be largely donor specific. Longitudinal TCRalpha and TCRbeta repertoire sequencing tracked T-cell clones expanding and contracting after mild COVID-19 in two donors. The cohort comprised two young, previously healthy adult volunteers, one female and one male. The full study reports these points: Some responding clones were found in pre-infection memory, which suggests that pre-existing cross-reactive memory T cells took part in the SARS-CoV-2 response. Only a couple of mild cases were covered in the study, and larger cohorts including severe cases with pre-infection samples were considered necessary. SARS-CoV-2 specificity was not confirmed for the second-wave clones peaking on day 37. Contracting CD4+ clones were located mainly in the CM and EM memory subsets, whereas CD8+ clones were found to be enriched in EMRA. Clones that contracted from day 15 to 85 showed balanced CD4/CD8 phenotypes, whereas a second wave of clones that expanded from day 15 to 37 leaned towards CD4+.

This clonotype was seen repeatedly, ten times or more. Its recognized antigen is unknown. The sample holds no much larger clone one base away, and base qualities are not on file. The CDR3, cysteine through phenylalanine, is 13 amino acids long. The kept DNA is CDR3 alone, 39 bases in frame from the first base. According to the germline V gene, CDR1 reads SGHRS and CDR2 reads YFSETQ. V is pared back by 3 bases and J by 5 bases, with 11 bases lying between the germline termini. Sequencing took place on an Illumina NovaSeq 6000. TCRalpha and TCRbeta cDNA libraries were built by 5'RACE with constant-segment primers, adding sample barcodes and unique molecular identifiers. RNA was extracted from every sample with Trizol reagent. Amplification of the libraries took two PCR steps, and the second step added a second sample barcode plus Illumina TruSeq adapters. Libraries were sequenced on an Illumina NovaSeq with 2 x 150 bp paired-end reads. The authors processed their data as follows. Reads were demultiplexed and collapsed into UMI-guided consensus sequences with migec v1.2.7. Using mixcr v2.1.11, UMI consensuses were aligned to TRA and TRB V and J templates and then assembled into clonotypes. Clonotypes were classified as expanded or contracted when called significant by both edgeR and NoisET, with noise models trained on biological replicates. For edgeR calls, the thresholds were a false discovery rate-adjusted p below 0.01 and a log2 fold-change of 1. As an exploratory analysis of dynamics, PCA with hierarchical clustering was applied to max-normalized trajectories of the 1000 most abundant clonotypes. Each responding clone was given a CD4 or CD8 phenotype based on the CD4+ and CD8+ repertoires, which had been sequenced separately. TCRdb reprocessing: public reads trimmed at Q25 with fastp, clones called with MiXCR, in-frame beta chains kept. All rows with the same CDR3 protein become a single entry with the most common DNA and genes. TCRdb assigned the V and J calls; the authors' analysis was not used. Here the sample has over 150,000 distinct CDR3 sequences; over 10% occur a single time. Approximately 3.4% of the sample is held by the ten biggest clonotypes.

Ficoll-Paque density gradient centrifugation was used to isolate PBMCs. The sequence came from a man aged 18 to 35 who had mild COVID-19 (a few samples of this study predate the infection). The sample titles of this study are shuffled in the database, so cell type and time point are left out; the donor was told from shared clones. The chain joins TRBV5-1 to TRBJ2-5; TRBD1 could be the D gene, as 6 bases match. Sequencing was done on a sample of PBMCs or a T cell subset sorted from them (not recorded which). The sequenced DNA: TGCGCCAGCAGCTCTCCAGGGGAGGAGACCCAGTACTTC. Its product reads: CASSSPGEETQYF.